This T cell receptor (beta chain) stems from a study of T-cell reconstitution after alpha-beta-depleted transplantation in children. Using unique molecular identifiers, the investigators prepared the TCRbeta library. TCRdb fed the PCR reads into MiXCR, producing one record per CDR3 protein. The top ten clones hold roughly 5.4% of a sample with 490,000 or so distinct CDR3 sequences, around 13% of them seen once. CDR3 length equals 14 residues. The V end lost 0 bases, the J end lost 4 bases, and 12 bases lay between the germline ends. Germline CDR1 is DFQATT and CDR2 is SNEGSKA (reference sequence). The chain is built from TRBV20-1 and TRBJ1-2, with a weak D call TRBD1 (5 bases). Sample: PBMCs from the stem cell graft donor, taken from the stem cell graft. The TCR sequence derives from a human donor who donated a stem cell graft to a child with combined immunodeficiency. The CDR3 DNA reads as TGCAGTGCTAGAGAAAGGGGAAAGGTCTATGGCTACACCTTC. Translation gives CSARERGKVYGYTF.